This T cell receptor beta chain was obtained from a study of blood T cell repertoires in COVID-19. This CDR3 contains 14 residues. Germline values: CDR1 SNHLY, CDR2 FYNNEI. The V gene end was trimmed by 7 bases and the J gene end by 5 bases; junction bases not matched to a gene: 8. In the authors' workflow: Amplified reference gene primers provided the basis for estimating nucleated cell counts. This table comes from immunoSEQ multiplex PCR, and its TCRdb copy is limited to in-frame clones, with some not included. V and J calls and clone size follow that table, whereas D and trimming were derived from the DNA. The sample holds roughly 160,000 clones, about 88% seen once.

The sample was peripheral blood. The gene calls are TRBV2 and TRBJ1-1, with 9 bases aligning to TRBD1. This clonotype originated in a man aged 40-55 years with acute or convalescent COVID-19. For the CDR3, the DNA is TGTGCCAGCACCGGACAGGGGTGGGGGACTGAAGCTTTCTTT. Encoded protein: CASTGQGWGTEAFF. Complete variable domain (other parts from reference TRBV2 and TRBJ1-1): EPEVTQTPSHQVTQMGQEVILRCVPISNHLYFYWYRQILGQKVEFLVSFYNNEISEKSEIFDDQFSVERPDGSNFTLKIRSTKLEDSAMYFCASTGQGWGTEAFFGQGTRLTVV.